The 25 T cell receptor beta chains in this list originate from one sample, sequenced in a study of CXCR3-negative and CXCR3-positive naive CD8 T cells. General study findings and limits: CXCR3-positive naive cells had TRB CDR3s that were more hydrophobic than CXCR3-negative naive cells had.

Their antigens are not known. UMI-labeled TRB cDNA libraries were prepared by 5' RACE. TCRdb reprocessed the 5' RACE reads, with one entry per CDR3 protein and no DNA. The table counts roughly 110,000 distinct CDR3 sequences; 0.38% lies in the top ten. Sequenced: naive CXCR3+ CD8+ T cells from blood. Subset given: CD45RO-CCR7+CD27+CD95- naive CD8+ T cells expressing CXCR3 (TNR3+). These receptors originate from a human donor in good health. Some clones in this sample may be carry-over from other donors' samples.

V is TRBV7-9 and J is TRBJ1-5; the TCRdb D gene call, TRBD1, has no DNA to confirm it. The CDR3 contains 15 residues. Germline CDR1 and CDR2: SEHNR and FQNEAQ (reference sequence). CDR3 residues: CASSSLDRGEQPQHF.

The chain carries TRBV25-1 and TRBJ2-2; TCRdb designates TRBD1, a call that cannot be tested without DNA. The CDR3 runs 14 residues. Germline V gene data show CDR1 as MGHDK and CDR2 as SYGVNS. The CDR3 region is CASSERGVTGELFF.

The chain combines TRBV11-2 with TRBJ1-5. CDR3 size: 14 residues. Germline V gene data show CDR1 as SGHAT and CDR2 as FQNNGV. The CDR3 loop is CASSLGPGHQPQHF.

The rearrangement links TRBV6-6 to TRBJ1-1. Germline V gene lookup returns CDR1 MNHNY and CDR2 SVGAGI (reference sequence). The CDR3 is made up of 14 amino acids. CDR3 sequence reads: CASSSELGNTEAFF.

The chain carries TRBV5-6 and TRBJ2-1. This CDR3 is 12 amino acids long. Germline CDR1 SGHDT, CDR2 YYEEEE. The CDR3 reads CASSPQDNEQFF.

The chain recombines TRBV10-3 with TRBJ1-2. Germline V lookup: CDR1 ENHRY, CDR2 SYGVKD. This CDR3 is built from 14 residues. The CDR3 region is CAISAVTAWDGYTF.

The rearrangement links TRBV7-9 to TRBJ2-7; TCRdb calls TRBD2, which cannot be checked without DNA. Germline V gives CDR1 SEHNR, CDR2 FQNEAQ (reference sequence). The CDR3 spans 13 residues. This CDR3 reads CASSPPAGYEQYF. Combining the CDR3 with reference TRBV7-9 and TRBJ2-7 gives the whole variable domain DTGVSQNPRHKITKRGQNVTFRCDPISEHNRLYWYRQTLGQGPEFLTYFQNEAQLEKSRLLSDRFSAERPKGSFSTLEIQRTEQGDSAMYLCASSPPAGYEQYFGPGTRLTVT.

The CDR3 sequence is CATLLRTISYNEQFF. The rearrangement uses TRBV24-1 and TRBJ2-1. CDR3 size: 15 residues. Germline V gene lookup returns CDR1 KGHDR and CDR2 SFDVKD.

The chain has TRBV28 and TRBJ1-6. Looked up from germline, CDR1 is MDHEN and CDR2 is SYDVKM. CDR3 size: 11 residues. CDR3: CASSSHSPLHF.

V gene TRBV6-2 or TRBV6-3 combines with J gene TRBJ1-1; TCRdb lists TRBD1, though no DNA is available to test this call. The CDR3 extends over 13 amino acids. Germline CDR1 and CDR2: MNHEY and SVGEGT. This CDR3 reads CASSYFRGTEAFF.

V is TRBV12-3 or TRBV12-4 and J is TRBJ2-2. The CDR3 is 12 amino acids. CDR3: CALGLNTGELFF.

The chain is built from TRBV10-3 and TRBJ1-2; TCRdb's D call of TRBD1 is untestable without DNA. This CDR3 contains 14 residues. Per germline, CDR1 ENHRY and CDR2 SYGVKD. The CDR3 spells CAISEGTGIYGYTF.

The rearrangement links TRBV10-1 to TRBJ2-2; as DNA is missing, the TRBD1 call by TCRdb cannot be tested. The germline gives CDR1 WNHNN, CDR2 SYGVQD (reference sequence). The length of the CDR3 is 16 residues. The chain's CDR3 is CASSERVGTPTGEPFF.

This chain connects TRBV7-9 to TRBJ2-5; TCRdb's assignment of TRBD1 cannot be checked, as there is no DNA. The CDR3 has 15 amino acids. Germline V gene sequence: CDR1 SEHNR, CDR2 FQNEAQ (reference sequence). The CDR3 here is CASSYTGSHQETQYF. Full variable domain (missing parts from reference TRBV7-9 and TRBJ2-5): DTGVSQNPRHKITKRGQNVTFRCDPISEHNRLYWYRQTLGQGPEFLTYFQNEAQLEKSRLLSDRFSAERPKGSFSTLEIQRTEQGDSAMYLCASSYTGSHQETQYFGPGTRLLVL.

The rearrangement joins TRBV24-1 to TRBJ2-2; TCRdb indicates TRBD1, and absent DNA this call remains unverified. Per the germline V gene, CDR1 is KGHDR and CDR2 is SFDVKD. The CDR3 loop spans 14 amino acids. CDR3 in amino acids: CATSETGGTGELFF.

The V and J genes are TRBV7-2 and TRBJ2-7; with no DNA, the TCRdb D assignment of TRBD2 cannot be verified. The CDR3 is 15 residues long. Germline V gene sequence: CDR1 SGHTA, CDR2 FQGNSA. The CDR3 spells CASSAGLARSYEQYF.

The gene calls are TRBV5-1 and TRBJ1-1; TCRdb outputs TRBD1, but without DNA this stays unchecked. This CDR3 comprises 14 residues. Germline CDR1 and CDR2: SGHRS and YFSETQ. The chain's CDR3 is CASSFDRADTEAFF.

V is TRBV7-9 and J is TRBJ1-2. The CDR3 totals 14 residues. The germline CDR1 and CDR2 sequences are SEHNR and FQNEAQ (reference sequence). This CDR3 is CASSSDGLLYGYTF. Supplemented by reference TRBV7-9 and TRBJ1-2, the full variable domain reads DTGVSQNPRHKITKRGQNVTFRCDPISEHNRLYWYRQTLGQGPEFLTYFQNEAQLEKSRLLSDRFSAERPKGSFSTLEIQRTEQGDSAMYLCASSSDGLLYGYTFGSGTRLTVV.

The chain combines TRBV12-3 or TRBV12-4 with TRBJ1-2; the TRBD1 assignment by TCRdb is unverifiable without DNA. CDR3 length: 15 residues. The CDR3 sequence is CASSTRGGRLIGYTF.

The chain recombines TRBV6-5 with TRBJ2-5; TCRdb's assignment of TRBD1 cannot be checked, as there is no DNA. The CDR3 has 15 amino acids. CDR1 is MNHEY and CDR2 is SVGAGI in the germline V gene. CDR3: CASSYTDRVEETQYF.

The chain employs TRBV9 and TRBJ2-7; the TCRdb D gene call, TRBD1, has no DNA to confirm it. Germline-derived CDR1 and CDR2 are SGDLS and YYNGEE. The CDR3 is 15 residues long. The CDR3 loop is CASSVGGASSYEQYF.

The chain carries TRBV12-3 or TRBV12-4 and TRBJ1-1; absent DNA, TCRdb's TRBD1 call cannot be checked. This CDR3 spans 13 amino acids. The CDR3 sequence is CASSDGDSSEAFF.

The chain carries TRBV29-1 and TRBJ2-1. This CDR3 contains 12 residues. Germline V lookup: CDR1 SQVTM, CDR2 ANQGSEA. The CDR3 sequence: CSVSSSYNEQFF.

CDR3 residues: CASSPTSGADEETQYF. V usage is TRBV4-3 and J usage is TRBJ2-5; the D call of TRBD2 rests on TCRdb alone, since no DNA is present to check it. Germline values: CDR1 LGHNA, CDR2 YSLEER. This CDR3 is 16 amino acids long.

This rearrangement joins TRBV20-1 to TRBJ2-7; TCRdb calls TRBD1, which cannot be checked without DNA. CDR1 is DFQATT, CDR2 SNEGSKA, per germline (reference sequence). The CDR3 is 15 residues long. This CDR3 is CSARDPGQAYYEQYF.